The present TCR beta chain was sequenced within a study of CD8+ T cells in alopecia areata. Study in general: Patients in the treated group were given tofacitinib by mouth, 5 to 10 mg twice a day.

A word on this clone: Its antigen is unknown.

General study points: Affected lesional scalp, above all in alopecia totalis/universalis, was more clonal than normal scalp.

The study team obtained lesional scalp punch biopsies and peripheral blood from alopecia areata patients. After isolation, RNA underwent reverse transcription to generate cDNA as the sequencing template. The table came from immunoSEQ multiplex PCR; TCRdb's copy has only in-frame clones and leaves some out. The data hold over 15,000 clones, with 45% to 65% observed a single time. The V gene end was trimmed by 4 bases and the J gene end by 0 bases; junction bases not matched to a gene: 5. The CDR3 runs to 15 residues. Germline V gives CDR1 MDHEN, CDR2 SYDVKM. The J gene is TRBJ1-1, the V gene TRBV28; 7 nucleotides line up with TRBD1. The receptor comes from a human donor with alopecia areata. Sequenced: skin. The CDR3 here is CASSWQDRLNTEAFF. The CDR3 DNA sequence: TGTGCCAGCAGTTGGCAGGACAGGCTGAACACTGAAGCTTTCTTT.